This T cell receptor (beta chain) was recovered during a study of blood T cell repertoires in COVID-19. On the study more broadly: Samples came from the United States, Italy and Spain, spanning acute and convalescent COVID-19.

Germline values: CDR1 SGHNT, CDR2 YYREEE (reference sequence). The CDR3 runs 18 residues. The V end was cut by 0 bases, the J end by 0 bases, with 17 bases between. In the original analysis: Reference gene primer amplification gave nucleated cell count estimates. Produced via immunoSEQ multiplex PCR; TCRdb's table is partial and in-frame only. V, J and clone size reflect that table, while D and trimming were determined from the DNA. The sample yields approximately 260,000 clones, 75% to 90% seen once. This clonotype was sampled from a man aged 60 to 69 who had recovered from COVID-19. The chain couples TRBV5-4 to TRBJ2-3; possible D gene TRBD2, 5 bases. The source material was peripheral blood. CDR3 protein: CASSLAGVARPSTDTQYF. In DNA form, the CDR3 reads TGTGCCAGCAGCTTGGCCGGGGTAGCGAGGCCTAGCACAGATACGCAGTATTTT.